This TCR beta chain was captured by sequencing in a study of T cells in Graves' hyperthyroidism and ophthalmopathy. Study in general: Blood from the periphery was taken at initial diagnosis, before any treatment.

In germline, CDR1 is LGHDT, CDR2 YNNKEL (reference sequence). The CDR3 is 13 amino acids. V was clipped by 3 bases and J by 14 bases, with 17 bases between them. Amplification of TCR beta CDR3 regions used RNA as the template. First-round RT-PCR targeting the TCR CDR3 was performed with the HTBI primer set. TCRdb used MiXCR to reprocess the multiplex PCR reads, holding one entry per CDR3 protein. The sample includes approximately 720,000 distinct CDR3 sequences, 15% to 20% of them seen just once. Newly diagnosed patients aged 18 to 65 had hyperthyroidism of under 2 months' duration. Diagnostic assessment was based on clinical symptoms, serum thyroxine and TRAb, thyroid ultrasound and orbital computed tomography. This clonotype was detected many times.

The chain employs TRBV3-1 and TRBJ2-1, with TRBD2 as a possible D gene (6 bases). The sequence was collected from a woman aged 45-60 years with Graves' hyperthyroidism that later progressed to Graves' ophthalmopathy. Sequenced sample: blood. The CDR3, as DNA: TGTGCCAGCAGCCACCTAGCGAGCCGCGTTGAGTTCTTC. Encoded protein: CASSHLASRVEFF.